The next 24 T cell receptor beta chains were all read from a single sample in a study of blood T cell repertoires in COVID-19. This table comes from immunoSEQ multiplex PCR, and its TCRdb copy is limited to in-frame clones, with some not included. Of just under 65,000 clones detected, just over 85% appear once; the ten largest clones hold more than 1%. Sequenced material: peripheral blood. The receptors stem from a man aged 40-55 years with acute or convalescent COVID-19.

The CDR3 protein is CASSDTGTDGSGELFF. CDR3 DNA: TGCGCCAGCAGTGATACAGGGACGGATGGGTCCGGGGAGCTGTTTTTT. The chain joins TRBV10-1 to TRBJ2-2; D is possibly TRBD1 (6 bases). Germline V gene data show CDR1 as WNHNN and CDR2 as SYGVQD (reference sequence). The CDR3 sequence is 16 residues long. The V end lost 3 bases, the J end lost 6 bases, and 17 bases lay between the germline ends.

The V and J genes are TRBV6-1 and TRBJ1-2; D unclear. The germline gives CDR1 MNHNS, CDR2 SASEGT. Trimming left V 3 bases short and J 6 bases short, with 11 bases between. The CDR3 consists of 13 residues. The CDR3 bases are TGTGCCAGCAGTGAGCGGTTTGCTAATGGCTACACCTTC. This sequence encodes CASSERFANGYTF.

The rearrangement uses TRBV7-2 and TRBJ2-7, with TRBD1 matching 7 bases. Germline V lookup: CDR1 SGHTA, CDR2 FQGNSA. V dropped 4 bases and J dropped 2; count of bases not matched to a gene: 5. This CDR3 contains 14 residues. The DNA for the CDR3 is TGTGCCAGCAGCTATCGGGACAGAACCTACGAGCAGTACTTC. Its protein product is CASSYRDRTYEQYF.

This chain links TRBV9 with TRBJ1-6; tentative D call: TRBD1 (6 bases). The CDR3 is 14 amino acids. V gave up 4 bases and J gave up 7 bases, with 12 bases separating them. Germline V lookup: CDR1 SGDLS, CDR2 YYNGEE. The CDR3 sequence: CASSLGQRNSPLHF. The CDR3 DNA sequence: TGTGCCAGCAGCCTTGGACAGAGAAATTCACCCCTCCACTTT.

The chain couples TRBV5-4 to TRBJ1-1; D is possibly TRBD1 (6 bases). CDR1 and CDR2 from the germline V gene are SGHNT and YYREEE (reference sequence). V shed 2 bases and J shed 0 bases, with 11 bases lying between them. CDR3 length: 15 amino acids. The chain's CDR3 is CASSFGQIMNTEAFF. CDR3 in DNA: TGTGCCAGCAGCTTTGGACAGATCATGAACACTGAAGCTTTCTTT.

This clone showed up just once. CDR3 residues: CASSLDGAGASQNTEAFF. The CDR3 DNA reads TGCGCCAGCAGCTTGGATGGGGCAGGGGCATCTCAAAACACTGAAGCTTTCTTT. The chain is built from TRBV5-1 and TRBJ1-1, with D possibly matching TRBD1 (6 bases). CDR3 length: 18 amino acids. V lost 0 bases and J lost 2, with 20 bases in between. CDR1 and CDR2 from the germline V gene are SGHRS and YFSETQ.

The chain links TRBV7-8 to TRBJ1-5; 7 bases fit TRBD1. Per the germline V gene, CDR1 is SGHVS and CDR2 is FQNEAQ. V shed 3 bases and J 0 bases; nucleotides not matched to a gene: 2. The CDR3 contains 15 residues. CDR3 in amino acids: CASSLGQISNQPQHF. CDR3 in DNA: TGTGCCAGCAGCTTGGGACAGATTAGCAATCAGCCCCAGCATTTT.

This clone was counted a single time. The CDR3 protein is CASSLEGQGSGYTF. In nucleotides, the CDR3 is TGTGCCAGCAGCTTAGAAGGACAGGGGAGTGGCTACACCTTC. The V and J genes are TRBV11-3 and TRBJ1-2; 9 bases fit TRBD1. CDR3 length: 14 residues. From germline, CDR1 is SGHNT and CDR2 YENEEA. V was clipped by 0 bases and J by 7 bases; unmatched bases: 3. Together with reference TRBV11-3 and TRBJ1-2, the CDR3 gives the full variable domain: EAGVVQSPRYKIIEKKQPVAFWCNPISGHNTLYWYLQNLGQGPELLIRYENEEAVDDSQLPKDRFSAERLKGVDSTLKIQPAELGDSAVYLCASSLEGQGSGYTFGSGTRLTVV.

The CDR3 DNA is TGCGCCAGCAGTGGATTCGCCCAGGGGGAGCAGTACTTC. Protein product: CASSGFAQGEQYF. The chain employs TRBV10-1 and TRBJ2-7, with D perhaps matching TRBD1 (6 bases). The CDR3 length is 13 residues. V lost 4 bases, J lost 7 bases, and 14 bases lay in between. Germline assignment: CDR1 WNHNN and CDR2 SYGVQD (reference sequence).

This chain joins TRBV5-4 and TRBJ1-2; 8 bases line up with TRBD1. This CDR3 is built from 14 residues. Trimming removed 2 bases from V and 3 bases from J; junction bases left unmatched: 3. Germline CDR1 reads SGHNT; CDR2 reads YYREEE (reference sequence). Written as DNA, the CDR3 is TGTGCCAGCAGCTTCAGGGGGCAGGACTATGGCTACACCTTC. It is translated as CASSFRGQDYGYTF.

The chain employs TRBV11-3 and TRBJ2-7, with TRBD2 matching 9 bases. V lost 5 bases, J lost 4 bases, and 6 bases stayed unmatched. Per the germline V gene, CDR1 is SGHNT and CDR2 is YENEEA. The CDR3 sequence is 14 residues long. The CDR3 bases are TGTGCCAGCAGCCCAGGACTAGCGAGGTACGAGCAGTACTTC. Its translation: CASSPGLARYEQYF. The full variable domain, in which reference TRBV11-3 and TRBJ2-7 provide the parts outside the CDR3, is EAGVVQSPRYKIIEKKQPVAFWCNPISGHNTLYWYLQNLGQGPELLIRYENEEAVDDSQLPKDRFSAERLKGVDSTLKIQPAELGDSAVYLCASSPGLARYEQYFGPGTRLTVT.

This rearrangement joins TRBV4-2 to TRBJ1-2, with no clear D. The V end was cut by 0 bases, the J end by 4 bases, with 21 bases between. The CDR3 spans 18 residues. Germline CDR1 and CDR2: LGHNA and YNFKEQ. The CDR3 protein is CASSQEGQVEGLSYGYTF. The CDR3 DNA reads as TGTGCCAGCAGCCAAGAAGGGCAGGTGGAGGGATTAAGCTATGGCTACACCTTC.

CDR3 loop: CATKRLITYEQYF. CDR3 DNA: TGTGCCACCAAGAGGCTGATTACCTACGAGCAGTACTTC. The V gene is TRBV24-1, the J gene TRBJ2-7; D call uncertain. Trimming took off 8 bases at V and 2 bases at J, with 12 bases between the two ends. This CDR3 region has 13 residues. Germline CDR1 is KGHDR and CDR2 is SFDVKD.

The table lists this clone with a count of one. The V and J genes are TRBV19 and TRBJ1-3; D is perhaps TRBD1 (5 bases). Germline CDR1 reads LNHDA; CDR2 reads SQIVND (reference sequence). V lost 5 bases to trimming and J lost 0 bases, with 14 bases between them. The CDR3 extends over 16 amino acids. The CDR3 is CASSPDGGSSGNTIYF. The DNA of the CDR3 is TGTGCCAGTAGTCCTGATGGGGGGAGCTCTGGAAACACCATATATTTT.

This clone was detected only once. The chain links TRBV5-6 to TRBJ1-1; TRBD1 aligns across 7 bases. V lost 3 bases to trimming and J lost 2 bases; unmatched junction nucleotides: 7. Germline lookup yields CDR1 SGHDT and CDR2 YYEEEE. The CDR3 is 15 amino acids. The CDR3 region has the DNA TGTGCCAGCAGCTCTGTGGACAGGCCAAACACTGAAGCTTTCTTT. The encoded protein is CASSSVDRPNTEAFF.

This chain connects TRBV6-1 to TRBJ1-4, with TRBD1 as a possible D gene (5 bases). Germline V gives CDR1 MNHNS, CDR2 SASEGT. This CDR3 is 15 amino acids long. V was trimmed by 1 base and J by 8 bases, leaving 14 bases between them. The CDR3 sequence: CASSEEGTGGEKLFF. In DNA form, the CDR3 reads TGTGCCAGCAGTGAAGAGGGGACCGGAGGGGAAAAACTGTTTTTT.

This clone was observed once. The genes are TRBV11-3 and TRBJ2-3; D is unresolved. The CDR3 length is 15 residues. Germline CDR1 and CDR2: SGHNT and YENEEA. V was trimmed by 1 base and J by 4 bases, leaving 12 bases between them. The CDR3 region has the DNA TGTGCCAGCAGCTTAGGGGTCAGGTCCGCAGATACGCAGTATTTT. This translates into CASSLGVRSADTQYF.

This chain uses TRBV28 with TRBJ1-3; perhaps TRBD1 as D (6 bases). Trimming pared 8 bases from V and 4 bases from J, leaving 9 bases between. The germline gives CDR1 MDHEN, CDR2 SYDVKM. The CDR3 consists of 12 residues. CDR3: CASGTTGNTIYF. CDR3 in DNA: TGTGCCAGCGGGACAACAGGAAACACCATATATTTT.

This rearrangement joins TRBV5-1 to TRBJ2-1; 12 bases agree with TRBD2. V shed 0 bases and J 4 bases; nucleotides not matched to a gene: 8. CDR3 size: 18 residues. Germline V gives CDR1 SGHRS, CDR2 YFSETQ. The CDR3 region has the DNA TGCGCCAGCAGCTTGGTGCTAGCGGGGGGGCTAGGGTACAATGAGCAGTTCTTC. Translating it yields CASSLVLAGGLGYNEQFF.

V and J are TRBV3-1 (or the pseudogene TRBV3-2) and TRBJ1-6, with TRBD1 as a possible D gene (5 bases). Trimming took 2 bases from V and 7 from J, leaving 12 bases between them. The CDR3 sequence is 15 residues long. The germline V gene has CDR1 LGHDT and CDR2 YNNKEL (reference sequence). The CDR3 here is CASSQTSTVNSPLHF. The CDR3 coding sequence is TGTGCCAGCAGCCAAACATCGACAGTAAATTCACCCCTCCACTTT.

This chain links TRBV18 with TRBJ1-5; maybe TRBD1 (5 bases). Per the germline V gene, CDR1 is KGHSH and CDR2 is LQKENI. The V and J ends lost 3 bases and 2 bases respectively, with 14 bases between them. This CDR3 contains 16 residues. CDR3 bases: TGTGCCAGCTCACCCACCGCCGGGGGAGGCAATCAGCCCCAGCATTTT. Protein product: CASSPTAGGGNQPQHF.

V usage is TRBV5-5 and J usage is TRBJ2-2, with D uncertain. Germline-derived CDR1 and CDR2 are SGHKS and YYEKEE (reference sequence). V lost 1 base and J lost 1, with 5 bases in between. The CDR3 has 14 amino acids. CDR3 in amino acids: CASSLIQNTGELFF. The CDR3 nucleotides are TGTGCCAGCAGCTTGATCCAGAACACCGGGGAGCTGTTTTTT.

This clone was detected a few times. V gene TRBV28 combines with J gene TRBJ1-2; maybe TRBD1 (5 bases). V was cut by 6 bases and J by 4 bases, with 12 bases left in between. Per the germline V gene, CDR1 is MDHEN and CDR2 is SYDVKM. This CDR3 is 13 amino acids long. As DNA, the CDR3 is TGTGCCAGCAGCCAGGGCCTACTCTATGGCTACACCTTC. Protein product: CASSQGLLYGYTF.

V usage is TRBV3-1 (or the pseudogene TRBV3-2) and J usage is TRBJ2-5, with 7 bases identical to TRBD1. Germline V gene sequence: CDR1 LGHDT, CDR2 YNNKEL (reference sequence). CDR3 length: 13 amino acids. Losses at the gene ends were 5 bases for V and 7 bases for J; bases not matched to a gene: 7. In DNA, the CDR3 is TGTGCCAGCAGCACAGGGGCCAAGGGGACCCAGTACTTC. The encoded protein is CASSTGAKGTQYF.